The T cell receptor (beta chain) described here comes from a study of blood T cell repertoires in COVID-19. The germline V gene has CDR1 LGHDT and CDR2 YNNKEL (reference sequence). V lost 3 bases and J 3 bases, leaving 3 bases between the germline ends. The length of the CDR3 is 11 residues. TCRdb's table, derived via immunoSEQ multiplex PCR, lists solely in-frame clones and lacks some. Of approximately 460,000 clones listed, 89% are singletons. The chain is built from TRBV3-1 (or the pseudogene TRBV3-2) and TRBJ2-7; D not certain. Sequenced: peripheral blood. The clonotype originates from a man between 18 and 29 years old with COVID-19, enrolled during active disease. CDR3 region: CASSHSYEQYF. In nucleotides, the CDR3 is TGTGCCAGCAGCCACAGCTACGAGCAGTACTTC.